This T cell receptor (beta chain) stems from a study of siplizumab effects on memory and regulatory T cells. Per germline, CDR1 KGHSH and CDR2 LQKENI. Deletions cut 1 base from V and 4 bases from J, with 17 bases between. The CDR3 spans 16 residues. Some 10^5 TCR templates were measured in each sample. The method was immunoSEQ multiplex PCR; TCRdb's version includes in-frame clones alone and lacks a portion of them. The sample comprises roughly 100,000 clones, about 93% of which are singletons, and about 0.62% rests with the top ten. The rearrangement uses TRBV18 and TRBJ2-7, with D possibly TRBD1 on 5 matching bases. The clonotype originates from a human donor in good health. Source material: Tregs sorted from blood. The CDR3 DNA reads as TGTGCCAGCTCACCACTCCCAGGGTCTGCCTTATACGAGCAGTACTTC. Its translation: CASSPLPGSALYEQYF.